The 7 T cell receptor beta chains below were found in one sample sequenced in a study of T cell repertoires in cytomegalovirus infection. TCRdb independently ran MiXCR on the reads; one entry per CDR3 protein. The sample includes around 450,000 distinct CDR3 sequences, around 11% of them seen just once. Input material: PBMCs. The receptors stem from a human donor in good health (CMV status not recorded). Some clones in this sample may be carry-over from other donors' samples.

The genes are TRBV6-5 and TRBJ2-7, with a tentative D call TRBD2 (6 bases). There are 14 residues in the CDR3. V gave up 6 bases and J gave up 0 bases, with 12 bases separating them. Germline lookup yields CDR1 MNHEY and CDR2 SVGAGI. The CDR3 sequence: CASRYGGSSYEQYF. Written as DNA, the CDR3 is TGTGCCAGCAGATACGGAGGGAGCTCCTACGAGCAGTACTTC.

With respect to this clonotype: A much larger clone differs by one base, so this may be a read error. V and J are TRBV13 and TRBJ2-1, with 7 bases matching TRBD2. Per the germline V gene, CDR1 is PRHDT and CDR2 is FYEKMQ (reference sequence). Losses at the gene ends were 7 bases for V and 7 bases for J; bases not matched to a gene: 10. CDR3 length: 14 residues. The chain's CDR3 is CASISRGAGNEQFF. The CDR3 DNA reads as TGTGCCAGCATTTCCCGGGGAGCGGGAAATGAGCAGTTCTTC.

This clonotype was picked up many times. The chain has TRBV12-3 or TRBV12-4 and TRBJ1-4; D gene ambiguous. The length of the CDR3 is 15 residues. V was clipped by 5 bases and J by 5 bases, with 15 bases between them. In DNA form, the CDR3 reads TGTGCCAGCAGTCCTCACGGGCCCTGGAATGAAAAACTGTTTTTT. Residues: CASSPHGPWNEKLFF.

The chain carries TRBV30 and TRBJ2-3; D assignment may be TRBD1 or TRBD2 (5 bases each). Per germline, CDR1 GTSNPN and CDR2 SVGIG (reference sequence). This CDR3 comprises 13 residues. V was shortened by 1 base and J by 3 bases, with 8 bases between the two germline ends. The CDR3: CAWSGDPTDTQYF. Here the CDR3 DNA reads TGTGCCTGGAGTGGGGACCCTACAGATACGCAGTATTTT.

The table lists this clonotype with many counts. V and J are TRBV7-3 and TRBJ2-3; 9 nucleotides match TRBD2. V dropped 1 base and J dropped 3; count of bases not matched to a gene: 5. Germline CDR1 SGHTA, CDR2 FQGTGA. The CDR3 is 16 amino acids. The CDR3, as DNA: TGTGCCAGCAGCTTAAAAGCGGGAGGTTTGACAGATACGCAGTATTTT. It codes for CASSLKAGGLTDTQYF.

This clonotype was found many times. This chain links TRBV4-1 with TRBJ1-2, with D possibly TRBD1 on 5 matching bases. The CDR3 has 17 residues. The germline V gene encodes CDR1 MGHRA and CDR2 YSYEKL. Trimming took off 3 bases at V and 1 base at J, with 18 bases between the two ends. CDR3 DNA sequence: TGCGCCAGCAGCCAGAACCCTCCTGAGGGGATTAACTATGGCTACACCTTC. It specifies CASSQNPPEGINYGYTF.

This clonotype has ten or more counts. The chain employs TRBV7-9 and TRBJ1-1; 9 nucleotides agree with TRBD1. Germline CDR1 is SEHNR and CDR2 is FQNEAQ (reference sequence). V lost 1 base, J lost 4 bases, and 13 bases stayed unmatched. This CDR3 has 18 residues. CDR3 loop: CASSLGSFLGQGGTEAFF. CDR3 nucleotide sequence: TGTGCCAGCAGCTTAGGATCTTTTTTGGGACAGGGAGGCACTGAAGCTTTCTTT.